The source of this T cell receptor (beta chain) is a study of T cell repertoires in cytomegalovirus infection. This clonotype was found a few times. Its antigen is currently unknown. From germline, CDR1 is SQVTM and CDR2 ANQGSEA. This CDR3 has 14 residues. The V gene lost 4 bases and the J gene lost 3 bases, with 15 bases spanning the gap. MiXCR, applied by TCRdb to the reads, yields one record per CDR3 protein. The table includes around 530,000 distinct CDR3 sequences, 16% detected once. General observations from the study: Accumulated public TCR beta family frequency recognized individuals carrying CMV together with the relevant HLA. There were HLA-C-restricted CMV-specific TCR beta clonotypes dominating the ex vivo response.

The sequence was obtained from a human donor in good health (CMV status not recorded). Some clones in this sample may be carry-over from other donors' samples. The rearrangement uses TRBV29-1 and TRBJ1-1; weak D call: TRBD1 (6 bases). What was sequenced was CD8+ T cells from PBMCs. Written as DNA, the CDR3 is TGCAGCGTTGGGGGGCAGGGGACTTACACTGAAGCTTTCTTT. Amino acids: CSVGGQGTYTEAFF.